Below, 14 T cell receptor beta chains from the same sample are listed, as sequenced in a study of T cell responses to AZD1222 COVID-19 vaccine. The assay was immunoSEQ multiplex PCR, and TCRdb's table has in-frame clones only and misses some. The repertoire holds about 110,000 clones, with over 90% as singletons. The sequences come from peripheral blood, collected 28 days after the second AZD1222 dose. Receptors were obtained from an adult who received the AZD1222 COVID-19 vaccine.

V usage is TRBV6-5 and J usage is TRBJ1-3; D possibly corresponds to TRBD1 (5 bases). Germline V gives CDR1 MNHEY, CDR2 SVGAGI. The CDR3 sequence is 15 residues long. V lost 6 bases, J lost 0 bases, and 12 bases lay in between. The CDR3 spells CASSQEGISGNTIYF. The DNA for the CDR3 is TGTGCCAGCAGCCAAGAGGGGATCTCTGGAAACACCATATATTTT.

The chain recombines TRBV19 with TRBJ2-7; D is possibly TRBD1 or TRBD2 (5 bases each). CDR3 length: 13 amino acids. The ends were cut back, 4 bases at V and 3 bases at J, with 10 bases in the middle. The germline V gene encodes CDR1 LNHDA and CDR2 SQIVND (reference sequence). The CDR3: CASSTGPFYEQYF. The CDR3 region has the DNA TGTGCCAGTAGTACGGGACCTTTCTACGAGCAGTACTTC.

The chain is built from TRBV5-1 and TRBJ1-1; D is ambiguous. V lost 2 bases, J lost 8 bases, and 1 base lay in between. The CDR3 is 9 residues long. Germline lookup yields CDR1 SGHRS and CDR2 YFSETQ. The CDR3 DNA sequence: TGCGCCAGCAGCTTAGAAGCTTTCTTT. Protein sequence: CASSLEAFF.

In its sample, this clone was seen once. The chain employs TRBV21-1 and TRBJ1-2. TRBV21-1 is recorded as a pseudogene. The CDR3 is 12 residues long. CDR3 DNA sequence: TGTGCCAGAACGATCTCACGGCGGGGCTACACCTTC. This translates into CARTISRRGYTF.

V usage is TRBV6-5 and J usage is TRBJ2-7, with TRBD1 identical over 9 bases. CDR3 length equals 15 residues. Trimming cost V 2 bases and J 2 bases; bases outside gene matches: 4. Germline V CDR1 and CDR2: MNHEY, SVGAGI. The CDR3 here is CASSYGGQGAYEQYF. CDR3 bases: TGTGCCAGCAGTTACGGGGGACAGGGAGCCTACGAGCAGTACTTC.

The rearrangement links TRBV11-1 to TRBJ2-7; D tentatively fits TRBD1 or TRBD2 (6 bases each). The ends were cut back, 5 bases at V and 2 bases at J, with 16 bases in the middle. The CDR3 runs to 15 residues. Germline assignment: CDR1 SGHAT and CDR2 FQDESV (reference sequence). DNA for the CDR3: TGTGCCAGCAGCCCCAAGGGGGGTAGTACCTACGAGCAGTACTTC. Amino acids: CASSPKGGSTYEQYF.

This chain uses TRBV6-5 with TRBJ2-3, with D tentatively TRBD2 (6 bases). The germline gives CDR1 MNHEY, CDR2 SVGAGI. V lost 2 bases, J lost 0 bases, and 12 bases lay in between. CDR3 length: 16 amino acids. CDR3 nucleotides: TGTGCCAGCAGTTACGGGTGGGACTTCAGCACAGATACGCAGTATTTT. Protein sequence: CASSYGWDFSTDTQYF.

The CDR3 coding sequence is TGTGCCAGCAGCCAAGGTCGGCTAGCCACAGATACGCAGTATTTT. This codes for CASSQGRLATDTQYF. This chain uses TRBV14 with TRBJ2-3; D is possibly TRBD2 (5 bases). Per germline, CDR1 SGHDN and CDR2 FVKESK. The V end was cut by 1 base, the J end by 2 bases, with 10 bases between. The CDR3 runs 15 residues.

The chain recombines TRBV19 with TRBJ1-5; possibly TRBD1 for D (5 bases). The length of the CDR3 is 13 residues. CDR1 LNHDA and CDR2 SQIVND come from the germline V gene (reference sequence). Trimming shortened V by 4 bases and J by 5 bases, and 9 bases separated the two germline ends. This CDR3 is CASSTAGYQPQHF. DNA of the CDR3: TGTGCCAGTAGTACCGCAGGGTATCAGCCCCAGCATTTT. The full variable domain, with the rest looked up from reference TRBV19 and TRBJ1-5, is DGGITQSPKYLFRKEGQNVTLSCEQNLNHDAMYWYRQDPGQGLRLIYYSQIVNDFQKGDIAEGYSVSREKKESFPLTVTSAQKNPTAFYLCASSTAGYQPQHFGDGTRLSIL.

The chain employs TRBV2 and TRBJ1-4; 9 nucleotides agree with TRBD1. In germline, CDR1 is SNHLY, CDR2 FYNNEI. There are 16 residues in the CDR3. V was pared by 3 bases and J by 3 bases, with 5 bases of the junction left unmatched. This CDR3 reads CASSDPRQGANEKLFF. As DNA, the CDR3 is TGTGCCAGCAGTGACCCCAGACAGGGGGCTAATGAAAAACTGTTTTTT.

V gene TRBV4-1 combines with J gene TRBJ1-5; D unclear. Germline assignment: CDR1 MGHRA and CDR2 YSYEKL. The CDR3 is 13 residues long. V lost 2 bases and J 7 bases, leaving 9 bases between the germline ends. The CDR3 DNA reads as TGCGCCAGCAGCCAAACAGTTCCCCAGCCCCAGCATTTT. This encodes CASSQTVPQPQHF.

The genes are TRBV29-1 and TRBJ1-1, with D uncertain. The CDR3 is 11 amino acids. The V gene's germline CDR1 is SQVTM and CDR2 ANQGSEA. Trimming cost V 3 bases and J 4 bases, with 6 bases left between them. The CDR3 DNA is TGCAGCGTTGAGGGCTCCACTGAAGCTTTCTTT. Residues: CSVEGSTEAFF.

The rearrangement links TRBV29-1 to TRBJ1-1, with D maybe TRBD1 (5 bases). The germline gives CDR1 SQVTM, CDR2 ANQGSEA. The CDR3 spans 13 residues. V was clipped by 2 bases and J by 6 bases, with 13 bases between them. The CDR3 spells CSVERRGAPEAFF. The CDR3, as DNA: TGCAGCGTTGAAAGGCGGGGCGCGCCTGAAGCTTTCTTT.

This sequence joins TRBV3-1 (or the pseudogene TRBV3-2) and TRBJ1-2, with 7 bases identical to TRBD1. The CDR3 totals 17 residues. The germline V gene has CDR1 LGHDT and CDR2 YNNKEL (reference sequence). V lost 3 bases and J lost 4; bases outside the gene matches: 14. The CDR3 spells CASSHDWGVDRAYGYTF. The CDR3 bases are TGTGCCAGCAGCCACGATTGGGGGGTAGACAGGGCCTATGGCTACACCTTC.